This TCR beta chain was found in a study of vaccination effects on CD4 cells after COVID-19. Study outcomes and limitations: Few convalescent patients and no early post-infection timepoints were included in the study. Infection-derived and vaccine-derived clones contracted markedly late after vaccination.

Between the trimmed V and J ends, which lost 2 bases and 5 bases, there was a span of 12 bases. The CDR3 has 14 residues. Germline CDR1 reads MNHEY; CDR2 reads SVGAGI. Concerning this clone: Its antigen remains unidentified.

Antigen-specific CD4+ T cells were first expanded with viral peptide pools by the ViraFEST assay and only then sequenced. CD4+ T cell isolation took place after 10 days of culture. Vaccine recipients lacked prior SARS-CoV-2 infection and had negative nucleocapsid antibodies. Each culture well received about 1.8 million PBMC. These cells were then cultured in IMDM with about 9.1 IU/ml IL-2 and 10 ug/ml peptides. Both day 3 and day 7 saw half the medium replaced with IL-2 medium. The method was immunoSEQ multiplex PCR; TCRdb's version includes in-frame clones alone and lacks a portion of them. In the table there are around 68,000 clones, 75% to 85% of which are singletons.

Sequenced here: CD4+ T cells from PBMCs cultured with SARS-CoV-2 spike peptides, sampled before COVID-19 vaccination. The receptor comes from a human donor who received a COVID-19 vaccine. V usage is TRBV6-5 and J usage is TRBJ1-1, with D perhaps TRBD1 (5 bases). Here the CDR3 DNA reads TGTGCCAGCAGTTACCTTTCCAGGGTAACTGAAGCTTTCTTT. Its protein is CASSYLSRVTEAFF.